Detailed here is one T cell receptor beta chain. This sample is drawn from a study of control samples from healthy donors and cancer patients. Produced via immunoSEQ multiplex PCR; TCRdb's table is partial and in-frame only. Of 150,000 to 200,000 clones in the sample, around 95% were seen once. This TCR came from a woman aged 40-49 years in good health. The sample consisted of blood.

CDR3 amino acids: CASSSPGQGYEQYF. The CDR3 region has the DNA TGCGCCAGCAGCTCACCGGGACAGGGCTACGAGCAGTACTTC. This chain uses TRBV5-1 with TRBJ2-7, with 9 bases aligning to TRBD1. This CDR3 has 14 amino acids. The V and J ends lost 3 bases and 3 bases, in that order; junction bases with no gene match: 4. Germline V CDR1 and CDR2: SGHRS, YFSETQ. The variable domain in full, completed from reference TRBV5-1 and TRBJ2-7, reads KAGVTQTPRYLIKTRGQQVTLSCSPISGHRSVSWYQQTPGQGLQFLFEYFSETQRNKGNFPGRFSGRQFSNSRSEMNVSTLELGDSALYLCASSSPGQGYEQYFGPGTRLTVT.